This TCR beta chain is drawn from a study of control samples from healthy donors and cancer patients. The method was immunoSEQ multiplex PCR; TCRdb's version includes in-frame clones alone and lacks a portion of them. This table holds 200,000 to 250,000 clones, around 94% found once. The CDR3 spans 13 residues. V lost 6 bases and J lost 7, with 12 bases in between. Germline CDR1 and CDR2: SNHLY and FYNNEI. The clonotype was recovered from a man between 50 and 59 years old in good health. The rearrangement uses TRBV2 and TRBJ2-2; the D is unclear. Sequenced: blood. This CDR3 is CASSPSSDGELFF. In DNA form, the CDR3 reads TGTGCCAGCAGCCCAAGTTCCGACGGGGAGCTGTTTTTT.